There are many counts of the clone carrying this TCR beta chain. As yet, its antigen is unknown. The protocol attached unique molecular identifiers to individual cDNA molecules. TCRdb independently ran MiXCR on the 5' RACE reads; one entry per CDR3 protein. The repertoire holds 50,000 or so distinct CDR3 sequences, with 5.6% as singletons. This specimen belongs to a study of early T cells in non-severe SARS-CoV-2 infection. About the research overall: Sequencing used unsorted whole-blood bulk RNA, so chains lack pairing. Findings and caveats of the study: There was a bias toward anti-spike CD8 responses in VDJdb matching, which missed private and CD4 specificities.

V was cut by 4 bases and J by 0 bases, with 12 bases left in between. Germline CDR1 SGHRS, CDR2 YFSETQ. CDR3 length: 15 amino acids. This sequence joins TRBV5-1 and TRBJ2-3, with D uncertain. This receptor was obtained from an adult who was a healthcare worker with PCR-confirmed SARS-CoV-2 infection or an uninfected control (not recorded which). Sequenced sample: whole blood. The CDR3: CASSLWTPSTDTQYF. In DNA, the CDR3 is TGCGCCAGCAGCCTCTGGACCCCCAGCACAGATACGCAGTATTTT.